The sequence of this TCR beta chain was determined in a study of blood T cell repertoires in COVID-19. Study in general: Sample material is recorded as cDNA or gDNA derived from T cells, B-cell-depleted T cells, or PBMCs.

This table comes from immunoSEQ multiplex PCR, and its TCRdb copy is limited to in-frame clones, with some not included. This sample yields over 300,000 clones, of which around 89% are seen a single time; about 6.5% belongs to the top ten. The CDR3 consists of 16 residues. V lost 0 bases and J lost 2, with 12 bases in between. Germline V gene data show CDR1 as MNHEY and CDR2 as SVGAGI. This TCR was sampled from a man in his late teens or twenties with active or convalescent COVID-19. Sequencing was done on a sample of peripheral blood. The chain joins TRBV6-5 to TRBJ2-3, with D possibly TRBD2 on 7 matching bases. For the CDR3, the DNA is TGTGCCAGCAGTTACTCCCAAGGGGGGGCCACAGATACGCAGTATTTT. It is translated as CASSYSQGGATDTQYF.